The rows below give T cell receptor beta chains drawn from one sample of a study of cytomegalovirus exposure and HLA in healthy donors. Libraries were prepared by immunoSEQ multiplex PCR; TCRdb keeps only in-frame clonotypes and omits some of them. The table includes about 130,000 clones, 80% to 90% detected once. The specimen sequenced was PBMCs. Every receptor here comes from a young woman in good health and CMV-seropositive. The CDR3 runs from the conserved cysteine through the conserved F or W. The order of the fields is clone size, D gene, J gene, V gene, CDR3 DNA, CDR3 protein. A D gene is named only where the DNA matches it firmly. Clone size is given for some rows only: seen once, a few or many times, or a class if the clone is expanded.

size: -; D: -; J: TRBJ1-5; V: TRBV2; DNA: TGTGCCAGCAGTGAGTCGCAGGTGAATCAGCCCCAGCATTTT; CDR3: CASSESQVNQPQHF
size: -; D: -; J: TRBJ2-7; V: TRBV7-9; DNA: TGTGCCAGCAGCTTCATACAGGGTAGCGAGCAGTACTTC; CDR3: CASSFIQGSEQYF
size: few; D: TRBD1; J: TRBJ1-3; V: TRBV28; DNA: TGTGCCAGCAGTTTGGGGACAGAGTACGGGAACACCATATATTTT; CDR3: CASSLGTEYGNTIYF
size: -; D: -; J: TRBJ2-1; V: TRBV7-9; DNA: TGTGCCAGCAGCCCGACACAGGACGGAATATCCTACAATGAGCAGTTCTTC; CDR3: CASSPTQDGISYNEQFF
size: -; D: -; J: TRBJ2-7; V: TRBV28; DNA: TGTGCCAGCTCCTCCAGGGCCCCCTACGAGCAGTACTTC; CDR3: CASSSRAPYEQYF
size: -; D: TRBD1; J: TRBJ1-2; V: TRBV2; DNA: TGTGCCAGCAGTATCCTCGCAGGGGGCGGTGGCTATGGCTACACCTTC; CDR3: CASSILAGGGGYGYTF
size: -; D: -; J: TRBJ1-2; V: TRBV25-1; DNA: TGTGCCAGCAGTGAACGCGTGGGCTACACCTTC; CDR3: CASSERVGYTF
size: -; D: TRBD1; J: TRBJ1-6; V: TRBV18; DNA: TGTGCCAGCTCACCAGGGACAGGGTTTGTTTCACCCCTCCACTTT; CDR3: CASSPGTGFVSPLHF
size: few; D: -; J: TRBJ1-5; V: TRBV6-1; DNA: TGTGCCAGCAGTGAAGAGGAGCTGTGGGATCAGCCCCAGCATTTT; CDR3: CASSEEELWDQPQHF
size: -; D: TRBD2; J: TRBJ2-1; V: TRBV4-1; DNA: TGCGCCAGCAGCCAAGACCCCGCGACTAGCGGGAGAAGGAATGAGCAGTTCTTC; CDR3: CASSQDPATSGRRNEQFF
size: -; D: TRBD1; J: TRBJ1-1; V: TRBV11-2; DNA: TGTGCCAGCAGCAAAAACCGGGACAGGGCAGTTCACACTGAAGCTTTCTTT; CDR3: CASSKNRDRAVHTEAFF
size: -; D: -; J: TRBJ1-2; V: TRBV2; DNA: TGTGCCAGCAGGGAGGGACGGGGCTATGGCTACACCTTC; CDR3: CASREGRGYGYTF
size: -; D: TRBD1; J: TRBJ1-1; V: TRBV29-1; DNA: TGCAGCGTCGCCCGGGACAGGGAGGGGACTGAAGCTTTCTTT; CDR3: CSVARDREGTEAFF
size: -; D: TRBD1; J: TRBJ2-7; V: TRBV4-1; DNA: TGCGCCAGCAGCCGAGGGACAGGGGCCCTGCACGAGCAGTACTTC; CDR3: CASSRGTGALHEQYF
size: -; D: -; J: TRBJ2-7; V: TRBV15; DNA: TGTGCCACCAGCATTAACCCAACGGGTTCCTACGAGCAGTACTTC; CDR3: CATSINPTGSYEQYF
size: -; D: -; J: TRBJ1-4; V: TRBV6-5; DNA: TGTGCCAGCAGTTACGCTAGGAAGGAAAAACTGTTTTTT; CDR3: CASSYARKEKLFF
size: -; D: -; J: TRBJ2-7; V: TRBV5-6; DNA: TGTGCCAGCAGCTCCCTTTCGGCTGGAGGGCTTTGGTACGAGCAGTACTTC; CDR3: CASSSLSAGGLWYEQYF
size: -; D: TRBD2; J: TRBJ2-3; V: TRBV5-1; DNA: TGCGCCAGCAGCTCGCTAGCGGGGTCAGATACGCAGTATTTT; CDR3: CASSSLAGSDTQYF
size: -; D: -; J: TRBJ2-2; V: TRBV7-5; DNA: TGTGTCAGAAGCTTCTCCCGAGGACTAGCGGGAGGGCTGGACGGGGAGCTGTTTTTT; CDR3: CVRSFSRGLAGGLDGELFF
size: -; D: -; J: TRBJ2-7; V: TRBV11-2; DNA: TGTGCCAGCAGCTTAGGGGCCCTAGGGGGAAGCGAGCAGTACTTC; CDR3: CASSLGALGGSEQYF
size: -; D: -; J: TRBJ2-2; V: TRBV6-1; DNA: TGTGCCAGCAGTGCCCAGGGGTTCGGGGAGCTGTTTTTT; CDR3: CASSAQGFGELFF
size: -; D: -; J: TRBJ1-2; V: TRBV19; DNA: TGTGCCAGTAAGGCCATGGGCAAAGGCTATGGCTACACCTTC; CDR3: CASKAMGKGYGYTF
size: -; D: TRBD1; J: TRBJ1-4; V: TRBV6-1; DNA: TGTGCCAGCGAGGCAGGGGGGACTAATGAAAAACTGTTTTTT; CDR3: CASEAGGTNEKLFF
size: -; D: -; J: TRBJ2-5; V: TRBV15; DNA: TGTGCCACCAGCAGAGGGGCAGGGGCGCGGGAGACCCAGTACTTC; CDR3: CATSRGAGARETQYF
size: -; D: TRBD2; J: TRBJ2-1; V: TRBV4-1; DNA: TGCGCCAGCAGCCCGTATTCCGGGACTAGCCGAAATGAGCAGTTCTTC; CDR3: CASSPYSGTSRNEQFF
size: -; D: -; J: TRBJ2-1; V: TRBV20-1; DNA: TGCAGGCTCGGAGGGTCAGAGGAGCAGTTCTTC; CDR3: CRLGGSEEQFF
size: -; D: TRBD2; J: TRBJ2-1; V: TRBV6-5; DNA: TGTGCCAGCCGGGACTACCAATACAATGAGCAGTTCTTC; CDR3: CASRDYQYNEQFF
size: once; D: -; J: TRBJ1-3; V: TRBV4-1; DNA: TGCGCCAGCAGCCAAGACGGGTACTCTGGAAACACCATATATTTT; CDR3: CASSQDGYSGNTIYF
size: -; D: -; J: TRBJ1-1; V: TRBV7-8; DNA: TGTGCCAGCAGCTTAGAAGCGGGCACTGAAGCTTTCTTT; CDR3: CASSLEAGTEAFF
size: -; D: TRBD1; J: TRBJ1-5; V: TRBV5-1; DNA: TGCGCCAGCAGCTTGGGGCCCCGGACAGGGAGTAATCAGCCCCAGCATTTT; CDR3: CASSLGPRTGSNQPQHF
size: -; D: TRBD2; J: TRBJ2-7; V: TRBV6-1; DNA: TGTGCCAGCAAAGCGCCCGGGACTAGCGATCCCGAGCAGTACTTC; CDR3: CASKAPGTSDPEQYF
size: once; D: TRBD2; J: TRBJ2-2; V: TRBV7-3; DNA: TGTGCCAGCAGCTCACAGGGACTAGCGAGCACCGGGGAGCTGTTTTTT; CDR3: CASSSQGLASTGELFF
size: -; D: -; J: TRBJ2-7; V: TRBV6-6; DNA: TGTGCCAGCAGTCCTAGTTTACAGGGAGCCTACGAGCAGTACTTC; CDR3: CASSPSLQGAYEQYF
size: -; D: TRBD2; J: TRBJ2-3; V: TRBV27; DNA: TGTGCCAGCAGTTTAGCGCCGGGGCGGGAGGCCACAGATACGCAGTATTTT; CDR3: CASSLAPGREATDTQYF
size: -; D: TRBD1; J: TRBJ2-5; V: TRBV5-4; DNA: TGTGCCAGCAGCTCACAGGGGCCGCAAGAGACCCAGTACTTC; CDR3: CASSSQGPQETQYF
size: -; D: -; J: TRBJ1-4; V: TRBV7-9; DNA: TGTGCCAGCAGCTATATAAACAGTGAAAAACTGTTTTTT; CDR3: CASSYINSEKLFF
size: -; D: -; J: TRBJ1-5; V: TRBV7-9; DNA: TGTGCCAGCAGCCCCGGGAGAGGGGGCAATCAGCCCCAGCATTTT; CDR3: CASSPGRGGNQPQHF
size: -; D: TRBD2; J: TRBJ2-2; V: TRBV5-8; DNA: TGTGCCAGCAGCTTGGCCAAGGGACTAAAGAACACCGGGGAGCTGTTTTTT; CDR3: CASSLAKGLKNTGELFF
size: -; D: -; J: TRBJ2-2; V: TRBV11-2; DNA: TGTGCCAGCAGCTTGTGGGCAGATGGGGAGCTGTTTTTT; CDR3: CASSLWADGELFF
size: -; D: -; J: TRBJ1-4; V: TRBV28; DNA: TGTGCCAGCAGTTATGGCGGGGCGAGGAAACTGTTTTTT; CDR3: CASSYGGARKLFF
size: few; D: -; J: TRBJ2-2; V: TRBV7-8; DNA: TGTGCCAGCAGCTTAGAGGCGGGATTACCAACCGGGGAGCTGTTTTTT; CDR3: CASSLEAGLPTGELFF
size: -; D: TRBD2; J: TRBJ2-3; V: TRBV27; DNA: TGTGCCAGCAGACTAGCGGGGGCGGGGGATACGCAGTATTTT; CDR3: CASRLAGAGDTQYF